This TCR beta chain derives from a study of T-cell reconstitution after alpha-beta-depleted transplantation in children. Overall study findings and caveats: Surviving recipient cells, namely T cells and thymic progenitors, were the source of high day-60 TCRbeta diversity in some patients. From newly produced T cells came most of the T-cell counts and diversity one year after transplant. Roughly two months post-transplant, alpha-beta T cells reportedly originated from several hundred graft clones that had expanded.

This clonotype was counted a few times. Its antigen is currently unknown. Germline loops: CDR1 SGHDN, CDR2 FVKESK. The CDR3 sequence is 17 residues long. Trimming took off 1 base at V and 0 bases at J, with 10 bases between the two ends. Library preparation (for TCRbeta) was performed with unique molecular identifiers. TCRdb reanalysed the PCR reads using MiXCR and keeps one entry per CDR3 protein. The sample has about 460,000 distinct CDR3 sequences; about an eighth are singletons. The chain recombines TRBV14 with TRBJ2-6; D not resolved. This sequence was found in a female patient between 2 and 10 years old who had a stem cell transplant for aplastic anemia, so the T cells may come from the graft donor. The specimen comprised PBMCs, mostly from graft donor cells, sampled 180 days after TCRalphabeta/CD19-depleted stem cell transplant. For the CDR3, the DNA is TGTGCCAGCAGCCAAGGTCTCTTAAACTCTGGGGCCAACGTCCTGACTTTC. This sequence encodes CASSQGLLNSGANVLTF.